The 31 T cell receptor beta chains given below trace back to one sample, sequenced in a study of cytomegalovirus exposure and HLA in healthy donors. In the PCR, 60 Vbeta and 13 Jbeta primers were used. The table came from immunoSEQ multiplex PCR; TCRdb's copy has only in-frame clones and leaves some out. Of 150,000 to 200,000 clones in the sample, about 75% were seen once. What was sequenced was PBMCs. Receptor source: a woman between 35 and 50 years old in good health and CMV-seropositive.

This sequence joins TRBV28 and TRBJ1-2; TRBD1 aligns across 7 bases. Germline lookup yields CDR1 MDHEN and CDR2 SYDVKM. The ends lost 6 bases at V and 5 bases at J; junction bases unmatched: 12. The CDR3 contains 15 residues. CDR3 protein: CASSIPRTGGYGYTF. DNA for the CDR3: TGTGCCAGCAGCATTCCCCGGACAGGAGGGTATGGCTACACCTTC.

The J gene is TRBJ2-5, the V gene TRBV6-1, with D perhaps TRBD2 (5 bases). Near its end, the DNA agrees better with TRBJ2-7, so the J call may be wrong. Germline CDR1 is MNHNS and CDR2 is SASEGT. The CDR3 is made up of 14 amino acids. CDR3: CASSPSRVYYEQYF. Here the CDR3 DNA reads TGTGCCAGCAGTCCCTCGCGGGTCTACTACGAGCAGTACTTC.

The chain links TRBV4-3 to TRBJ2-1, with TRBD2 matching over 10 bases. The CDR3 contains 16 residues. Germline V gene sequence: CDR1 LGHNA, CDR2 YSLEER. J lost 5 bases, V lost 5 bases, and 9 bases had no gene match. The CDR3 sequence is CASSVILAGLNNEQFF. The CDR3 DNA is TGCGCCAGCAGCGTAATACTAGCGGGACTAAACAATGAGCAGTTCTTC.

V is TRBV2 and J is TRBJ2-1, with 8 positions matching TRBD1. This CDR3 comprises 17 residues. Per germline, CDR1 SNHLY and CDR2 FYNNEI. J gave up 5 bases and V 5 bases, and 14 bases lay outside the gene matches. The CDR3 protein is CASSLRQGRGVDNEQFF. DNA of the CDR3: TGTGCCAGCAGTTTGCGACAGGGGAGAGGTGTTGACAATGAGCAGTTCTTC.

The chain uses TRBV28 and TRBJ1-5; 11 nucleotides agree with TRBD1. V gave up 8 bases and J gave up 2 bases; unmatched junction bases: 5. In germline, CDR1 is MDHEN, CDR2 SYDVKM. This CDR3 spans 15 amino acids. CDR3 in DNA: TGTGCCAGCCCGAGGACAGGGGGCGGCAATCAGCCCCAGCATTTT. Protein product: CASPRTGGGNQPQHF.

Concerning this clone itself: One end of the junction varies from germline; a read error may be responsible. V gene TRBV9 combines with J gene TRBJ1-3; D gene ambiguous. The CDR3 is 14 residues long. Germline values: CDR1 SGDLS, CDR2 YYNGEE. CDR3 coding DNA: TGTGCCAGCAGCGTAGCTGGACGGGGAAGCACCATATATTTT. Encoded protein: CASSVAGRGSTIYF.

This chain connects TRBV5-1 to TRBJ2-7; 7 positions match TRBD2. Germline lookup yields CDR1 SGHRS and CDR2 YFSETQ. With 8 bases clipped from V and 3 bases from J, the junction kept 11 bases outside the gene matches. This CDR3 region has 14 residues. The CDR3 DNA is TGCGCCAGTACCCTTAACGGGGAGGGCTACGAGCAGTACTTC. It codes for CASTLNGEGYEQYF.

This chain uses TRBV28 with TRBJ2-4, with D hard to call. Germline lookup yields CDR1 MDHEN and CDR2 SYDVKM. The CDR3 spans 12 residues. V lost 8 bases and J 6 bases, leaving 11 bases between the germline ends. CDR3 sequence reads: CASVSGLNIQYF. The CDR3 nucleotides read TGTGCCAGCGTATCCGGGTTAAACATTCAGTACTTC.

The chain recombines TRBV4-1 with TRBJ2-7; 12 bases align to TRBD2. The CDR3 is 17 amino acids. Germline CDR1 is MGHRA and CDR2 is YSYEKL. The trim removed 0 bases at V and 7 bases at J, leaving 10 bases unmatched. This CDR3 reads CASSQDRGLAGGQEQYF. CDR3 DNA sequence: TGCGCCAGCAGCCAAGATCGGGGTCTAGCGGGAGGGCAGGAGCAGTACTTC.

This chain links TRBV4-2 with TRBJ2-1; D might be TRBD2 (5 bases). V lost 0 bases, J lost 11 bases, and 17 bases lay in between. The germline gives CDR1 LGHNA, CDR2 YNFKEQ. The CDR3 sequence is 15 residues long. The CDR3 spells CASSQDLVDYLKQFF. Written as DNA, the CDR3 is TGTGCCAGCAGCCAAGATTTAGTAGACTACCTCAAGCAGTTCTTC.

This chain joins TRBV10-2 and TRBJ2-7; 9 nucleotides align to TRBD1. Germline lookup yields CDR1 WSHSY and CDR2 SAAADI. V lost 6 bases, J lost 1 base, and 7 bases stayed unmatched. The CDR3 is 15 residues long. CDR3 residues: CASRMSGTGSYEQYF. CDR3 nucleotides: TGCGCCAGCAGAATGTCCGGGACAGGGTCCTACGAGCAGTACTTC.

As DNA, the CDR3 is TGTGCCAGCAGTACGACTCCCCTAGCGGGAGGGAGCACAGATACGCAGTATTTT. Its protein is CASSTTPLAGGSTDTQYF. V is TRBV28 and J is TRBJ2-3, with 12 bases aligning to TRBD2. This CDR3 spans 18 amino acids. Germline V gene data show CDR1 as MDHEN and CDR2 as SYDVKM. With V trimmed by 5 bases and J by 0 bases, 9 bases remained unmatched.

V and J are TRBV5-1 and TRBJ2-7, with TRBD2 matching over 7 bases. The CDR3 length is 15 residues. With 1 base clipped from V and 3 bases from J, the junction kept 7 bases outside the gene matches. Germline assignment: CDR1 SGHRS and CDR2 YFSETQ. The CDR3 sequence is CASSLFSGGGYEQYF. The CDR3 DNA reads TGCGCCAGCAGCTTGTTTTCGGGCGGGGGCTACGAGCAGTACTTC.

For this clone: One end of the junction is discordant with germline, which a read error may explain. The chain joins TRBV7-9 to TRBJ2-5; TRBD2 is a possible D gene (6 bases). The CDR3 is 17 amino acids. The V gene's germline CDR1 is SEHNR and CDR2 FQNEAQ (reference sequence). The DNA of the CDR3 is TGTTCCAGCAGCTTGGGGCCGGGAGAATCCCCCCAAGAGACCCAGTACTTC. Protein sequence: CSSSLGPGESPQETQYF.

This sequence joins TRBV6-1 and TRBJ2-7, with 8 bases lining up with TRBD1. V lost 6 bases, J lost 2 bases, and 6 bases stayed unmatched. The CDR3 contains 14 residues. Germline-derived CDR1 and CDR2 are MNHNS and SASEGT. The CDR3 coding sequence is TGTGCCAGCAGGGGAGCCAGGGGGCCCTACGAGCAGTACTTC. Translated, it gives CASRGARGPYEQYF.

This chain uses TRBV19 with TRBJ1-5; D remains unclear. Germline V gene sequence: CDR1 LNHDA, CDR2 SQIVND (reference sequence). The V end lost 3 bases, the J end lost 1 base, and 10 bases lay between the germline ends. There are 15 residues in the CDR3. The CDR3 here is CASSINTGSNQPQHF. CDR3 bases: TGTGCCAGTAGTATTAACACCGGGAGCAATCAGCCCCAGCATTTT.

The rearrangement links TRBV5-1 to TRBJ2-7, with D possibly being TRBD1 (6 bases). Trimming took 1 base from V and 5 from J, leaving 13 bases between them. There are 14 residues in the CDR3. Germline V CDR1 and CDR2: SGHRS, YFSETQ. Here the CDR3 reads CASSLNFGQNEQYF. CDR3 DNA: TGCGCCAGCAGCTTGAACTTCGGACAGAACGAGCAGTACTTC.

This clone was recorded a few times. This chain uses TRBV7-9 with TRBJ2-6, with D possibly matching TRBD1 (5 bases). V was cut by 7 bases and J by 0 bases, with 10 bases left in between. There are 15 residues in the CDR3. Germline V gene data show CDR1 as SEHNR and CDR2 as FQNEAQ (reference sequence). Here the CDR3 reads CASNRDSSGANVLTF. In nucleotides, the CDR3 is TGTGCCAGCAATCGTGACAGCTCTGGGGCCAACGTCCTGACTTTC.

V gene TRBV18 combines with J gene TRBJ2-3; D call uncertain. Germline V lookup: CDR1 KGHSH, CDR2 LQKENI. The CDR3 has 16 residues. The V end was cut by 0 bases, the J end by 1 base, with 11 bases between. CDR3 region: CASSPPVEWGTDTQYF. CDR3 DNA: TGTGCCAGCTCACCACCTGTGGAGTGGGGCACAGATACGCAGTATTTT.

The chain combines TRBV21-1 with TRBJ2-7; TRBD1, the table's D call, lacks a check against the DNA. TRBV21-1 is labeled a pseudogene. CDR3 length equals 16 residues. The CDR3 DNA reads as TGTGCCAGCCCCACCCCGGGACAGAGAATCACCTACGAGCAGTACTTC. Its protein product is CASPTPGQRITYEQYF.

The genes are TRBV2 and TRBJ2-3, with 9 bases fitting TRBD1. J was trimmed by 2 bases and V by 3 bases; bases with no gene match: 6. In germline, CDR1 is SNHLY, CDR2 FYNNEI. CDR3 length: 16 residues. The CDR3 nucleotides are TGTGCCAGCAGTGACGCAGGGACAGGGTTCACAGATACGCAGTATTTT. It is translated as CASSDAGTGFTDTQYF.

This clone was observed a single time. V is TRBV7-6 and J is TRBJ2-2; 11 nucleotides align to TRBD2. With 3 bases clipped from V and 1 base from J, the junction kept 4 bases outside the gene matches. The germline V gene encodes CDR1 SGHVS and CDR2 FNYEAQ. The CDR3 contains 17 residues. Here the CDR3 reads CASSFGLAGGNTGELFF. CDR3 bases: TGTGCCAGCAGCTTTGGGCTAGCGGGAGGGAACACCGGGGAGCTGTTTTTT.

V and J are TRBV5-4 and TRBJ1-5; TRBD1 matches 7 bases. The CDR3 consists of 14 residues. Per the germline V gene, CDR1 is SGHNT and CDR2 is YYREEE (reference sequence). Unmatched junction bases numbered 5, after V lost 2 bases and J lost 6 bases. CDR3 coding DNA: TGTGCCAGCAGCTTACAGGGGACGGGTCAGCCCCAGCATTTT. It encodes CASSLQGTGQPQHF. Looking up the rest from reference TRBV5-4 and TRBJ1-5 gives the full variable domain: ETGVTQSPTHLIKTRGQQVTLRCSSQSGHNTVSWYQQALGQGPQFIFQYYREEENGRGNFPPRFSGLQFPNYSSELNVNALELDDSALYLCASSLQGTGQPQHFGDGTRLSIL.

The genes are TRBV19 and TRBJ1-6, with TRBD1 as a possible D gene (5 bases). This CDR3 spans 15 amino acids. V lost 5 bases to trimming and J lost 9 bases, with 17 bases between them. In germline, CDR1 is LNHDA, CDR2 SQIVND (reference sequence). The chain's CDR3 is CASSPGRGRASPLHF. The CDR3 nucleotides are TGTGCCAGTAGTCCAGGACGGGGGAGGGCTTCACCCCTCCACTTT. Full variable domain (rest looked up from reference TRBV19 and TRBJ1-6): DGGITQSPKYLFRKEGQNVTLSCEQNLNHDAMYWYRQDPGQGLRLIYYSQIVNDFQKGDIAEGYSVSREKKESFPLTVTSAQKNPTAFYLCASSPGRGRASPLHFGNGTRLTVT.

The V gene is TRBV6-1, the J gene TRBJ2-1; the D gene is possibly TRBD1 (6 bases). Germline V gene data show CDR1 as MNHNS and CDR2 as SASEGT. V lost 1 base, J lost 12 bases, and 10 bases lay in between. The CDR3 totals 12 residues. The CDR3 DNA reads TGTGCCAGCAGTGAAGGGGTCAGGGGGCAGTTCTTC. Its protein is CASSEGVRGQFF.

This sequence joins TRBV5-1 and TRBJ2-2; possible D gene TRBD2, 5 bases. The CDR3 has 16 residues. Trimming shortened V by 5 bases and J by 8 bases, and 22 bases separated the two germline ends. Germline lookup yields CDR1 SGHRS and CDR2 YFSETQ. The CDR3 region is CASRPTTLSGVGELFF. The CDR3 DNA sequence: TGCGCCAGCAGACCGACTACCCTGAGTGGAGTAGGGGAGCTGTTTTTT. The full variable domain, its missing parts supplied by reference TRBV5-1 and TRBJ2-2, is KAGVTQTPRYLIKTRGQQVTLSCSPISGHRSVSWYQQTPGQGLQFLFEYFSETQRNKGNFPGRFSGRQFSNSRSEMNVSTLELGDSALYLCASRPTTLSGVGELFFGEGSRLTVL.

The J gene is TRBJ2-6, the V gene TRBV2, with TRBD2 matching over 8 bases. Trimming cost V 4 bases and J 0 bases; bases outside gene matches: 8. The CDR3 extends over 18 amino acids. The germline V gene has CDR1 SNHLY and CDR2 FYNNEI. The CDR3 reads CASSVSGGQASGANVLTF. DNA for the CDR3: TGTGCCAGCAGTGTGAGCGGGGGCCAAGCCTCTGGGGCCAACGTCCTGACTTTC.

The chain recombines TRBV7-3 with TRBJ2-3, with 7 positions matching TRBD2. Germline V CDR1 and CDR2: SGHTA, FQGTGA. The CDR3 is 14 residues long. V trimming: 3 bases; J trimming: 0 bases; junction bases outside the gene matches: 0. The CDR3 here is CASSLTSSTDTQYF. In nucleotides, the CDR3 is TGTGCCAGCAGCTTGACTAGCAGCACAGATACGCAGTATTTT.

Only one count was recorded for this clone. This chain links TRBV6-5 with TRBJ1-2, with a possible D match to TRBD1 (6 bases). V shed 2 bases and J shed 3 bases, with 13 bases lying between them. The CDR3 sequence is 15 residues long. Germline V gives CDR1 MNHEY, CDR2 SVGAGI. CDR3 protein: CASSYGGAGDYGYTF. CDR3 bases: TGTGCCAGCAGTTACGGGGGCGCGGGGGACTATGGCTACACCTTC.

This chain links TRBV4-1 with TRBJ1-4, with 7 bases that match TRBD1. Germline CDR1 MGHRA, CDR2 YSYEKL. The trim removed 2 bases at V and 11 bases at J, leaving 5 bases unmatched. This CDR3 contains 13 residues. CDR3: CASSQHTGDKLFF. The CDR3 DNA reads as TGCGCCAGCAGCCAACATACAGGGGATAAACTGTTTTTT.

This chain uses TRBV11-2 with TRBJ1-2; 7 bases fit TRBD1. CDR3 length: 15 amino acids. Trimming at V came to 6 bases and at J to 2 bases, leaving 9 bases not matched to a gene. Germline V CDR1 and CDR2: SGHAT, FQNNGV. The CDR3 DNA follows: TGTGCCAGCAGGAAACCCGGGACAGAGAACTATGGCTACACCTTC. Protein product: CASRKPGTENYGYTF.